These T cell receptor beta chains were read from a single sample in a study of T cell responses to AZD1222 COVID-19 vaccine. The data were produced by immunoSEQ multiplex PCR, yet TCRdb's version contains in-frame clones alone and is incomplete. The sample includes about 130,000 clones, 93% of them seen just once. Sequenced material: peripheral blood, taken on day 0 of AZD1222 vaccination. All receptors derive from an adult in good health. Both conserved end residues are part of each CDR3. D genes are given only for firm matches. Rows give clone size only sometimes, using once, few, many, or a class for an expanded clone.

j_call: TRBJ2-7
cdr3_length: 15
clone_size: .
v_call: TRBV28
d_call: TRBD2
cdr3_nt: TGTGCCAGCAGTCCCCAACTAGCGGGGGTCTACGAGCAGTACTTC
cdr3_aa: CASSPQLAGVYEQYF

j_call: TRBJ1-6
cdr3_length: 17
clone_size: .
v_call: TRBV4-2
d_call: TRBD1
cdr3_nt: TGTGCCAGCAGCCAAGAGAACAGGGGAAAATATAATTCACCCCTCCACTTT
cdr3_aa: CASSQENRGKYNSPLHF

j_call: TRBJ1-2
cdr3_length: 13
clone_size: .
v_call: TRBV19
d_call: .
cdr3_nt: TGTGCCAGTAGAAAGGGGCAGGGCGGCGGCTACACCTTC
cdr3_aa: CASRKGQGGGYTF

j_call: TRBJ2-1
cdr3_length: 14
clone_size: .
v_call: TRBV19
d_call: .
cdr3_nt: TGTGCCAGTACCCTAAACGGGTGGGACAATGAGCAGTTCTTC
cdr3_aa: CASTLNGWDNEQFF

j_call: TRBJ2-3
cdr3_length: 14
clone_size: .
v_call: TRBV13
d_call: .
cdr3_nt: TGTGCCAGCAGCTTAGTTGTGGGGCCAGATACGCAGTATTTT
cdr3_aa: CASSLVVGPDTQYF

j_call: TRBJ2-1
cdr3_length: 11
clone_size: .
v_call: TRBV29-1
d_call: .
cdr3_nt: TGCAGCACAAGACAGAACAATGAGCAGTTCTTC
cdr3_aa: CSTRQNNEQFF

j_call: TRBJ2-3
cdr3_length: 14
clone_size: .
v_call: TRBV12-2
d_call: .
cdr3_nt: .
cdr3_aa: CATGQGFASGTQYF

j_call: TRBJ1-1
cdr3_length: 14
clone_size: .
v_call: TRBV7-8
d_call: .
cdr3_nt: TGTGCCAGCAGCTTGTTGGACGTGAACACTGAAGCTTTCTTT
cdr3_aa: CASSLLDVNTEAFF

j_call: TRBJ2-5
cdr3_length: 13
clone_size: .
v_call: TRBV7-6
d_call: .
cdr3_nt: TGTGCCAGCAGCCCCCTCACCGGGGAGACCCAGTACTTC
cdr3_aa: CASSPLTGETQYF

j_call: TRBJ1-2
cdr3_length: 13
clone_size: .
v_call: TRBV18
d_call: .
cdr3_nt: TGTGCCAGCTCAGCGACAGGCATGGAGGGCTACACCTTC
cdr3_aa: CASSATGMEGYTF

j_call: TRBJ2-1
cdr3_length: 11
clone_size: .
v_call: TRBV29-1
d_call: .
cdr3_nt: TGCAGCGCACTGGTGGGGGCGAGGCAGTTCTTC
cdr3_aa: CSALVGARQFF

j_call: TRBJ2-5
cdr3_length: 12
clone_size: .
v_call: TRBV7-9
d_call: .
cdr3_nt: TGTGCCAGCAGCGGACAGCAAGAGACCCAGTACTTC
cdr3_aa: CASSGQQETQYF

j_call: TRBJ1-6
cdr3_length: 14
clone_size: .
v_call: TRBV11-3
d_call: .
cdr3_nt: TGTGCCAGCAGCTTAGGGAGCCCCAATTCACCCCTCCACTTT
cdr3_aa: CASSLGSPNSPLHF

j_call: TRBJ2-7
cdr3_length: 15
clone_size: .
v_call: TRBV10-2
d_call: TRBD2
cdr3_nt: TGCGCCACCCCGGGGGCGGGAGGAGGAGCGTGTGAGCAGTACTTC
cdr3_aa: CATPGAGGGACEQYF

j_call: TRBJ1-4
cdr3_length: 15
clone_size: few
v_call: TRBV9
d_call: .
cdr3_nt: TGTGCCAGCAGCGCCCGGGACGCAACTAATGAAAAACTGTTTTTT
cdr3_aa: CASSARDATNEKLFF

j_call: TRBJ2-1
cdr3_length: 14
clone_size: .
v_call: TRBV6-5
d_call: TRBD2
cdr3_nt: TGTGCCAGTACTGTCGGACTAGCGGGAGTTGAGCAGTTCTTC
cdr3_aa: CASTVGLAGVEQFF

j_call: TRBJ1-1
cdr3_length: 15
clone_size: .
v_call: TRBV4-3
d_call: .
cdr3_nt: TGCGCCAGCAGCCAAGCGGCCAGTGGCAGTATAGAAGCTTTCTTT
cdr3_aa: CASSQAASGSIEAFF

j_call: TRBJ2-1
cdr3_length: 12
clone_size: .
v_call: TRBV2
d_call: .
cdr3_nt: TGTGCCAGCAGTAGAAGGGTGTATGAGCAGTTCTTC
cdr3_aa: CASSRRVYEQFF

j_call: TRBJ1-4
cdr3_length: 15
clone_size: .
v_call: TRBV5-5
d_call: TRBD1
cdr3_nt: TGTGCCAGCAGTCAGCCGGGACAGGGTGGTGAAAAACTGTTTTTT
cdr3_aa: CASSQPGQGGEKLFF

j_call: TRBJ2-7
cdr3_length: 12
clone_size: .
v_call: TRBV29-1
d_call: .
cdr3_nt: TGCAGCGCCCGGGAGCACGGCTACGAGCAGTACTTC
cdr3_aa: CSAREHGYEQYF

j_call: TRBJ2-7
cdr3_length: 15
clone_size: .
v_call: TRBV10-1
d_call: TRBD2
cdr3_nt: TGCGCCAGCAGTGAGTCGGCGGGAGAGGGCTACGAGCAGTACTTC
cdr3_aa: CASSESAGEGYEQYF

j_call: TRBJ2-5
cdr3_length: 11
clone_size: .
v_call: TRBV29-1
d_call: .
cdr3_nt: TGCAGCGTTCTGGTGGGTGAGACCCAGTACTTC
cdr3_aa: CSVLVGETQYF

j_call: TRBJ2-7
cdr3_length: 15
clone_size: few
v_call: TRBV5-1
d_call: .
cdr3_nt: TGCGCCAGCAGCGCCGGGACCTTGGTCTCCTACGAGCAGTACTTC
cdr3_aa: CASSAGTLVSYEQYF

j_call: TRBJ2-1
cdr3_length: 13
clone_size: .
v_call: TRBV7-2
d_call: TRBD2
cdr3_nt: TGTGCCAGCAGCTTACTAGCGGGAGATGAGCAGTTCTTC
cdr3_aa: CASSLLAGDEQFF

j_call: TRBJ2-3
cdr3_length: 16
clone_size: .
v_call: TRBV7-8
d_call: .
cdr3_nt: TGTGCCAGCAGCTTAGTGGGGGCAGGGTGGGCAGATACGCAGTATTTT
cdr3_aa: CASSLVGAGWADTQYF

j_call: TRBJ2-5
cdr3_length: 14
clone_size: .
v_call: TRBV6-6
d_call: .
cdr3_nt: TGTGCCAGCAGTTACGGTCCTAATTCGGAGACCCAGTACTTC
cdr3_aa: CASSYGPNSETQYF

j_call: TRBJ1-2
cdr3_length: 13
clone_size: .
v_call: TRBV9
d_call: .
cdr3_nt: TGTGCCAGCAGCGAGAGAACGGCCTCTGGCTACACCTTC
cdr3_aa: CASSERTASGYTF

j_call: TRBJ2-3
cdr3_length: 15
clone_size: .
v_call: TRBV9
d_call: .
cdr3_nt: TGTGCCAGCAGCGTTCTGGGCAGGGATGAGAGTACGCAGTATTTT
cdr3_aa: CASSVLGRDESTQYF

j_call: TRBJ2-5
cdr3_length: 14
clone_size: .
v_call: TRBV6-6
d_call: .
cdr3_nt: TGTGCCAGCTTCGGGACACACAATGCGGAGACCCAGTACTTC
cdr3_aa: CASFGTHNAETQYF

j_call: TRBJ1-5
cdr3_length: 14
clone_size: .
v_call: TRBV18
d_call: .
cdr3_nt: TGTGCCAGCTCGGCGCTGGGGGGGCAGCAGCCCCAGCATTTT
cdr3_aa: CASSALGGQQPQHF

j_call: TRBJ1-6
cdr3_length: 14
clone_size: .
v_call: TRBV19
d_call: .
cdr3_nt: TGTGCCAGTAGTATAGGCGGTGGCAAAGTACCCCTCCACTTT
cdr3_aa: CASSIGGGKVPLHF